This TCR beta chain was identified in a study of cytomegalovirus exposure and HLA in healthy donors. Study as a whole: Roughly 80% of some 390 genotyped donors fell in the Caucasian-associated ancestry cluster. Findings and caveats of the study: An analysis done earlier found most TCR beta V segments productive about 87% or about 30% of the time. There were several of the most significant clusters that appeared linked to common viral pathogens in a later analysis.

PCR amplification relied on 60 Vbeta primers (plus 13 Jbeta primers). TCRdb's copy holds only in-frame clones and misses some; the assay was immunoSEQ multiplex PCR. The sample holds about 140,000 clones, more than 60% seen once. While unrecorded immune exposures were likely, the donors were nominally healthy when sampled. A note on this clone: Antigen unknown.

This CDR3 comprises 15 residues. Germline V gene sequence: CDR1 MNHEY, CDR2 SMNVEV (reference sequence). Trimming took 0 bases from V and 0 from J, leaving 9 bases between them. Material: PBMCs. The chain employs TRBV27 and TRBJ2-7, with D unclear. The clonotype originates from a man between 18 and 35 years old in good health and CMV-seropositive. The CDR3 loop reads CASSLSWALSYEQYF. The CDR3 region has the DNA TGTGCCAGCAGTTTATCCTGGGCACTCTCCTACGAGCAGTACTTC.